This T cell receptor beta chain is from a study of early T cells in non-severe SARS-CoV-2 infection. Study background: Whole-blood bulk RNA, unsorted, was sequenced, and chains were unpaired.

Germline assignment: CDR1 GTSNPN and CDR2 SVGIG (reference sequence). The V gene lost 6 bases and the J gene lost 2 bases, with 11 bases spanning the gap. The CDR3 loop spans 12 amino acids. This clonotype appeared many times. Its antigen is as yet unknown. The study, taken as a whole, reports: Reliance on VDJdb matching favored anti-spike CD8 responses; private and CD4 specificities were missed.

The TCR library protocol was used to attach unique molecular identifiers. These identifiers were attached to individual cDNA molecules. TCRdb ran MiXCR on the 5' RACE reads and lists one entry per CDR3 protein. Of tens of thousands of distinct CDR3 sequences listed, around 5.6% are singletons. Sequenced: whole blood. The rearrangement links TRBV30 to TRBJ2-7, with D maybe TRBD1 (5 bases). The source of this sequence is an adult who was a healthcare worker with PCR-confirmed SARS-CoV-2 infection or an uninfected control (not recorded which). The CDR3 reads CACLGQAYEQYF. For the CDR3, the DNA is TGTGCCTGCCTCGGACAAGCCTACGAGCAGTACTTC.